This T cell receptor beta chain was found in a study of T cells expressing NK-cell markers. The overall study: The authors sequenced eight donors, of whom seven were HCMV-seropositive and one was seronegative. Study-level results: The contribution of dominant NKG2C+ clonotypes to CD8+ T cells in about six donors was 1.0-7.0%.

TCRdb derives one entry per CDR3 protein from the 5' RACE reads, leaving out DNA. There are some 300,000 distinct CDR3 sequences in the sample, with about 0.4% held by the top ten. For this clonotype: Its antigen is still unknown.

The CDR3 contains 12 residues. Per the germline V gene, CDR1 is SGHNT and CDR2 is YENEEA. The source of this sequence is a man younger than 35 in good health. This chain connects TRBV11-3 to TRBJ2-3. Sequenced: blood T cells: a sorted CD56 or NKG2C T cell subset, CD4+ or CD8+ T cells, or bulk PBMC T cells (not recorded which). CDR3 region: CASSLVQNTQYF. Variable domain in full (rest from reference TRBV11-3 and TRBJ2-3): EAGVVQSPRYKIIEKKQPVAFWCNPISGHNTLYWYLQNLGQGPELLIRYENEEAVDDSQLPKDRFSAERLKGVDSTLKIQPAELGDSAVYLCASSLVQNTQYFGPGTRLTVL.